This T cell receptor (beta chain) was identified during a study of OX40 agonist ivuxolimab in advanced cancers. The study in broad terms: Ivuxolimab was an agonistic, fully human IgG2 monoclonal antibody directed against OX40 (CD134), a costimulatory receptor. The paper describes the monotherapy dose-escalation part (N ≈ 52 patients) of the phase I trial of ivuxolimab. Of the approximately 50 dose-escalation patients, hepatocellular carcinoma was present in 19, melanoma in roughly 15, renal cell carcinoma in 9 and head and neck cancer in 9. Patients were allowed to have had prior anti-PD-1, anti-PD-L1 or anti-CTLA-4 therapy, and roughly 40% of the dose-escalation patients had been treated with checkpoint inhibitors. Partial responses occurred in three dose-escalation patients, of whom one had hepatocellular carcinoma and two had cutaneous melanoma. Peripheral TCRbeta sequencing was intended to test whether TCR sequence diversity was altered and clonal T-cell expansion was caused by ivuxolimab. The dose-escalation cohort was about 86% male with a mean age of approximately 60 years, ranging from about 20 to 85. Intravenous ivuxolimab was administered to patients every 2 weeks at six dose levels: 0.01, 0.1, 0.3, 1.5, 3 and 10 mg/kg. The research as a whole found: In partial responders in the 0.1-3.0 mg/kg groups, normalized peripheral clonal expansion was found to be among the lowest, especially among CD8+ T cells. After ivuxolimab, CD8+ T cells had more expanded clones than CD4+ T cells on average. Clonal expansion of both CD4+ and CD8+ blood T cells was observed from baseline to week 6 at doses 0.1 to 3.0 mg/kg. Low levels of normalized T-cell clonal expansion were also seen in some nonresponding patients. The antigen specificity of the peripheral T cells that underwent clonal expansion was not determined.

Patients with autoimmune disease history or receiving systemic immunosuppression were excluded from the trial. Peripheral blood for TCR sequencing was collected from all dose cohorts at baseline, on cycle 4 day 1, and on cycle 7 day 1. Samples were obtained from an open-label, multicenter, first-in-human phase I dose-escalation trial of ivuxolimab. Adults with locally advanced or metastatic melanoma, renal cell, hepatocellular, or head and neck squamous cell carcinoma were enrolled in the trial. Before TCR sequencing, CD4+ T cells and CD8+ T cells were sorted from peripheral blood as separate populations. To sequence the TCRbeta CDR3 region, genomic DNA was isolated from the sorted cells. The immunoSEQ Assay was used for sequencing of TCRbeta CDR3 regions. Imported from immuneACCESS, the table was reduced by TCRdb to in-frame sequences with V and J called. These copies leave out some clones; in studies compared against another copy, an unresolved V gene accounts for under half, and the cause of the remainder is not known. The sample table holds over 25,000 clones, of which 85% were seen once. Almost 50% of the sample rests with the top ten.

Concerning this clone: Its specific antigen is unknown. No quality values exist for individual bases; no much larger clone is one base distant.

From a lookup of the germline V gene (reference sequence), CDR1 and CDR2 are GTSNPN and SVGIG. At the junction V is shortened by 4 bases and J by 7 bases, with 29 bases in between. From cysteine to phenylalanine, the CDR3 is 17 amino acids long. The only DNA kept is the CDR3, 51 bases in frame from the first base. The rearranged chain carries TRBV30 and TRBJ2-7; the D gene is perhaps TRBD2, from 5 matching bases. Sequencing used CD4+ or CD8+ T cells sorted from blood, obtained in a trial of the OX40 agonist ivuxolimab. This clonotype was sampled from an adult with an advanced solid tumor such as melanoma, head and neck, liver or kidney cancer. The CDR3 protein: CAWKAFGVDPASGEQYF. DNA sequence: TGTGCCTGGAAGGCGTTTGGAGTGGATCCTGCATCGGGGGAGCAGTACTTC.